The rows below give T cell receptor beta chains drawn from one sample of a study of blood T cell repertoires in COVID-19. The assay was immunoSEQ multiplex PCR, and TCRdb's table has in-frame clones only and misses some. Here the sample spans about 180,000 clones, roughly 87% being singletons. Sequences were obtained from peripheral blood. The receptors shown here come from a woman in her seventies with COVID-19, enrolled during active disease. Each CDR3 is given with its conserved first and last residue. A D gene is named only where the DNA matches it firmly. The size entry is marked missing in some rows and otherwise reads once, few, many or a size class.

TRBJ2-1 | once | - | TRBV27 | TGTGCCAGCAGTTTCCAGCGGCTCTCCTACAATGAGCAGTTCTTC | CASSFQRLSYNEQFF
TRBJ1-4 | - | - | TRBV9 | TGTGCCAGCAGCGTAAGTAGATTTCATGAAAAACTGTTTTTT | CASSVSRFHEKLFF
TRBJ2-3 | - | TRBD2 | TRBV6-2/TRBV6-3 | TGTGCCAGCAGTTACCAGCCGGGGACTAGCGGAGTTTTGGATACGCAGTATTTT | CASSYQPGTSGVLDTQYF
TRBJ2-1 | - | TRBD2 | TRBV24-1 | TGTGCCACCAGTGACCCTCTAGCGGCAACCTACAATGAGCAGTTCTTC | CATSDPLAATYNEQFF
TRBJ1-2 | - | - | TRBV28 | TGTGCCAGCAGTTTGGCCCCCGGGGGTATAAGCGGTGGCTACACCTTC | CASSLAPGGISGGYTF
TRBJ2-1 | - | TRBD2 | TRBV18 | TGTGCCAGCTCACCGGGACTAGCGGGATTGCATGAGCAGTTCTTC | CASSPGLAGLHEQFF
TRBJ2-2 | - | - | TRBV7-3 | TGTGCCAGCAGCCCTAACGCGAACACCGGGGAGCTGTTTTTT | CASSPNANTGELFF
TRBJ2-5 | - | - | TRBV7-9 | TGTGCCAGCAGACTCTCTCCAGGGGAGACCCAGTACTTC | CASRLSPGETQYF
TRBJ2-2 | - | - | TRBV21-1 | TGTGCCAGCAGCAAGGCTAGCGGGAAAGCCGGGGAGCTGTTTTTT | CASSKASGKAGELFF
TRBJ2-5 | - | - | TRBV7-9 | TGTGCCAGCAGCTTAGACGGGGAGACCCAGTACTTC | CASSLDGETQYF
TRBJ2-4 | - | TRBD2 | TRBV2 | TGTGCCAGCAAATCTAGCGGGAGCCCTGAGGGCATTCAGTACTTC | CASKSSGSPEGIQYF
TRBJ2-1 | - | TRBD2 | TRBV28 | TGTGCCAGCAGTTTCCGAGGGAGGGCCTATAATGAGCAGTTCTTC | CASSFRGRAYNEQFF
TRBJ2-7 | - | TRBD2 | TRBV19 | TGTGCCAGTAGTATCGTCGGGGGAGGGTACGAGCAGTACTTC | CASSIVGGGYEQYF
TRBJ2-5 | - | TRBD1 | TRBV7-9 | TGTGCCAGCAGCGACGGGACAGGGGTTCAAGAGACCCAGTACTTC | CASSDGTGVQETQYF
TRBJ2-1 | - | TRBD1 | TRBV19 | TGCGGGACAGGGGGATCCAATGAGCAGTTCTTC | CGTGGSNEQFF
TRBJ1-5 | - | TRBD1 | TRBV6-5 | TGTGCCAGCAGAGGGACAGGGGGGTACAATCAGCCCCAGCATTTT | CASRGTGGYNQPQHF
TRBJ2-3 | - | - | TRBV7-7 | TGTGCCAGCAGCTTAGGAACAGGGAGCACAGATACGCAGTATTTT | CASSLGTGSTDTQYF
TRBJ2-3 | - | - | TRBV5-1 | TGCGCCAGCTCCTCCGGACTGTTCCAGGATACGCAGTATTTT | CASSSGLFQDTQYF
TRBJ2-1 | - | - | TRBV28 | TGTGCCAGCAGTGCACCAGGGGCCAATGAGCAGTTCTTC | CASSAPGANEQFF
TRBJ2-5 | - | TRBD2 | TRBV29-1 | TGCAGCGGATCCGGGACTAGCGCCCAAGAGACCCAGTACTTC | CSGSGTSAQETQYF
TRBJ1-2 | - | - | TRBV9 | TGTGCCAGCAGCCGGAGGAACTCCTATGGCTACACCTTC | CASSRRNSYGYTF
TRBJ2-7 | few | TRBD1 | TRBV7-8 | TGTGCCAGCAGCTCCTTGACAGGGCGGGCCTACGAGCAGTACTTC | CASSSLTGRAYEQYF
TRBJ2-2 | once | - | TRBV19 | TGTGCCAGTAGTATAGGGCCCCTAGGTCTGGCCACCGGGGAGCTGTTTTTT | CASSIGPLGLATGELFF
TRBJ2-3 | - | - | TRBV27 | TGTGCCAGCAGTTCTTACTTTGATAATACGCAGTATTTT | CASSSYFDNTQYF
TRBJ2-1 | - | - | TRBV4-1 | TGCGCCAGCAGCCAAGATAGGGGAGGTAGCGCCAGCTCCTACAATGAGCAGTTCTTC | CASSQDRGGSASSYNEQFF
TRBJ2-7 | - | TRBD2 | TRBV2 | TGTGCCACTGGACTAGCGGGAGGAGGGTCCTACGAGCAGTACTTC | CATGLAGGGSYEQYF
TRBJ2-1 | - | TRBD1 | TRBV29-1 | TGCAGCGTTGTAAGGGACAGTAACTACAATGAGCAGTTCTTC | CSVVRDSNYNEQFF
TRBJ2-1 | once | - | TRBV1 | TGCACCAGCAGCCAAGAGGGTCTATCGGCGGGAGACGGGTACAATGAGCAGTTCTTC | CTSSQEGLSAGDGYNEQFF
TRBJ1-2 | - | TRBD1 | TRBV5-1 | TGCGCCAGCAGCCCGGGACAGGGCTTCGGCTACACCTTC | CASSPGQGFGYTF
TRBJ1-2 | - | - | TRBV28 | TGTGCCAGCAGTGGCCTTTATTTCGCCTTC | CASSGLYFAF
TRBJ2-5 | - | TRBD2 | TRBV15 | TGTGCCACCACCCGAGGGGAGGGGGAGACCCAGTACTTC | CATTRGEGETQYF
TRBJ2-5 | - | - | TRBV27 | TGTGCCAGCAGGATGATCGGGACAAAGCAAGAGACCCAGTACTTC | CASRMIGTKQETQYF
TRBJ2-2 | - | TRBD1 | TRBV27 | TGTGCCAGCAGAAAAGGGAGGGACAGGGACACCGGGGAGCTGTTTTTT | CASRKGRDRDTGELFF
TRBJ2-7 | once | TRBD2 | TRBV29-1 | TGCAGTGCTAGCGGGAGTTCTCGGGAGCAGTACTTC | CSASGSSREQYF
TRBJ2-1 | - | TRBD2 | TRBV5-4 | TGTGCCAGCAGCCCGGTAGCGGGAGTGGCCAATGAGCAGTTCTTC | CASSPVAGVANEQFF
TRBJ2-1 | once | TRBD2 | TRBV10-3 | TGTGCCATCAGGCCGTCTAGCGGGGGCCCCAATGAGCAGTTCTTC | CAIRPSSGGPNEQFF
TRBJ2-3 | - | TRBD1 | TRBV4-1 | TGCGCCAGCAGCCAAGAATCCCTGGGACAGGGAAGAGGTACGCAGTATTTT | CASSQESLGQGRGTQYF
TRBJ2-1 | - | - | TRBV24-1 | TGTGCCACCGACTCCGGCCGGAATGAGCAGTTCTTC | CATDSGRNEQFF
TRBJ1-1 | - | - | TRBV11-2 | TGTGCCAGCAGCTCTGGGGGCGCAAGGGGCACTGAAGCTTTCTTT | CASSSGGARGTEAFF
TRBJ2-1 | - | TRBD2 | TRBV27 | TGTGCCAGCACCGTAGCGGGATCCTACAATGAGCAGTTCTTC | CASTVAGSYNEQFF
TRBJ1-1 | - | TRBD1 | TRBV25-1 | TGTGCCAGCAGTGTAATCCGGGACAGGTATAACACTGAAGCTTTCTTT | CASSVIRDRYNTEAFF